Listed below are T cell receptor beta chains from one sample, sequenced in a study of T cells in Graves' hyperthyroidism and ophthalmopathy. TCRdb fed the multiplex PCR reads into MiXCR, producing one record per CDR3 protein. Among more than 300,000 distinct CDR3 sequences listed, approximately 15% were seen once. Input material: blood. Receptors originate from a woman in her sixties with Graves' hyperthyroidism. Both conserved end residues are part of each CDR3. Fields, in order: J gene, D gene, clone size, V gene, CDR3 protein, CDR3 DNA. The D gene is left open where the match is weak. The size field is filled for only some rows; it gives once, few, many or a size class.

j_call: TRBJ2-1
d_call: TRBD1
clone_size: many
v_call: TRBV28
cdr3_aa: CASSLGQGALNEQFF
cdr3_nt: TGTGCCAGCAGTTTGGGGCAGGGGGCGTTGAATGAGCAGTTCTTC

j_call: TRBJ1-1
d_call: -
clone_size: -
v_call: TRBV11-2
cdr3_aa: CASSLGIGWSEAFF
cdr3_nt: TGTGCCAGCAGCTTAGGGATAGGGTGGTCTGAAGCTTTCTTT

j_call: TRBJ1-1
d_call: TRBD1
clone_size: many
v_call: TRBV18
cdr3_aa: CASSTRQGNTEAFF
cdr3_nt: TGTGCCAGCTCCACGAGACAGGGGAACACTGAAGCTTTCTTT

j_call: TRBJ1-6
d_call: -
clone_size: many
v_call: TRBV3-1
cdr3_aa: CASSPGPLGSPLHF
cdr3_nt: TGTGCCAGCAGCCCCGGTCCCCTCGGTTCACCCCTCCACTTT

j_call: TRBJ1-5
d_call: -
clone_size: many
v_call: TRBV28
cdr3_aa: CASSFPVPAGGQPQHF
cdr3_nt: TGTGCCAGCAGTTTTCCTGTTCCGGCAGGAGGTCAGCCCCAGCATTTT

j_call: TRBJ1-2
d_call: -
clone_size: many
v_call: TRBV5-1
cdr3_aa: CASSSLWLSEGGYTF
cdr3_nt: TGCGCCAGCAGCTCGCTTTGGCTTTCGGAAGGTGGCTACACCTTC

j_call: TRBJ2-7
d_call: -
clone_size: few
v_call: TRBV6-6
cdr3_aa: CASSYSGDLSNEQYF
cdr3_nt: TGTGCCAGCAGTTACTCGGGGGACTTGTCAAACGAGCAGTACTTC

j_call: TRBJ2-1
d_call: -
clone_size: few
v_call: TRBV19
cdr3_aa: CASSPQRAGKYNEQFF
cdr3_nt: TGTGCCAGTAGTCCCCAGCGGGCGGGGAAATACAATGAGCAGTTCTTC

j_call: TRBJ2-7
d_call: TRBD2
clone_size: many
v_call: TRBV5-1
cdr3_aa: CASRQTSGGAYEQYF
cdr3_nt: TGCGCCAGCCGACAAACTAGCGGGGGAGCCTACGAGCAGTACTTC

j_call: TRBJ1-2
d_call: -
clone_size: many
v_call: TRBV6-1
cdr3_aa: CASRKGSSNYGYTF
cdr3_nt: TGTGCCAGCAGAAAGGGCAGTTCTAACTATGGCTACACCTTC

j_call: TRBJ2-2
d_call: TRBD1
clone_size: few
v_call: TRBV12-3/TRBV12-4
cdr3_aa: CASTPGQSGELFF
cdr3_nt: TGTGCCAGCACCCCGGGACAGTCCGGGGAGCTGTTTTTT

j_call: TRBJ2-3
d_call: -
clone_size: many
v_call: TRBV9
cdr3_aa: CASSVVGDTLEDTQYF
cdr3_nt: TGTGCCAGCAGCGTAGTCGGGGACACCCTGGAGGATACGCAGTATTTT

j_call: TRBJ2-5
d_call: -
clone_size: -
v_call: TRBV7-3
cdr3_aa: CAWTVRGETQYF
cdr3_nt: TGTGCCTGGACCGTACGAGGGGAGACCCAGTACTTC

j_call: TRBJ2-1
d_call: TRBD2
clone_size: many
v_call: TRBV11-3
cdr3_aa: CASRLAGVDNEQFF
cdr3_nt: TGTGCCAGCCGACTAGCGGGAGTCGACAATGAGCAGTTCTTC

j_call: TRBJ2-5
d_call: -
clone_size: many
v_call: TRBV24-1
cdr3_aa: CATSVGNQETQYF
cdr3_nt: TGTGCCACCAGTGTGGGAAACCAAGAGACCCAGTACTTC

j_call: TRBJ2-3
d_call: -
clone_size: many
v_call: TRBV12-3/TRBV12-4
cdr3_aa: CASSRAGREQYF
cdr3_nt: TGTGCCAGCAGTAGAGCCGGTCGGGAGCAGTATTTT

j_call: TRBJ2-1
d_call: TRBD2
clone_size: few
v_call: TRBV10-3
cdr3_aa: CAIRNGREHDNEQFF
cdr3_nt: TGTGCCATCAGGAACGGGCGGGAGCACGACAATGAGCAGTTCTTC

j_call: TRBJ1-1
d_call: TRBD1
clone_size: many
v_call: TRBV28
cdr3_aa: CASSSGFLQGSTEAFF
cdr3_nt: TGTGCCAGCAGTTCCGGATTCTTACAGGGGTCGACTGAAGCTTTCTTT

j_call: TRBJ2-1
d_call: TRBD2
clone_size: many
v_call: TRBV14
cdr3_aa: CASSHPVVAGVDEQFF
cdr3_nt: TGTGCCAGCAGCCACCCGGTGGTAGCGGGAGTGGATGAGCAGTTCTTC

j_call: TRBJ2-2
d_call: TRBD1
clone_size: -
v_call: TRBV6-2/TRBV6-3
cdr3_aa: CASSSGQGRAGTGELFF
cdr3_nt: TGTGCCAGCAGTTCCGGACAGGGGAGGGCCGGCACCGGGGAGCTGTTTTTT

j_call: TRBJ2-1
d_call: TRBD2
clone_size: many
v_call: TRBV3-1
cdr3_aa: CASRGLAGAGEQFF
cdr3_nt: TGTGCCAGCAGAGGACTAGCGGGAGCGGGGGAGCAGTTCTTC

j_call: TRBJ2-2
d_call: -
clone_size: -
v_call: TRBV4-1
cdr3_aa: CASSQEWRQANTGELFF
cdr3_nt: TGCGCCAGCAGCCAAGAATGGCGACAAGCGAACACCGGGGAGCTGTTTTTT

j_call: TRBJ1-6
d_call: -
clone_size: few
v_call: TRBV10-3
cdr3_aa: CAISGYMNSPLHF
cdr3_nt: TGTGCCATCAGTGGTTATATGAATTCACCCCTCCACTTT

j_call: TRBJ1-1
d_call: TRBD1
clone_size: many
v_call: TRBV19
cdr3_aa: CASSTVSTGQTEAFF
cdr3_nt: TGTGCCAGTAGTACAGTTTCGACAGGGCAGACTGAAGCTTTCTTT

j_call: TRBJ1-4
d_call: -
clone_size: many
v_call: TRBV12-5
cdr3_aa: CASGFGTNEKLFF
cdr3_nt: TGTGCTAGTGGTTTTGGCACTAATGAAAAACTGTTTTTT

j_call: TRBJ2-1
d_call: -
clone_size: few
v_call: TRBV29-1
cdr3_aa: CSVGRPPSSYNEQFF
cdr3_nt: TGCAGCGTTGGCCGACCCCCAAGCTCCTACAATGAGCAGTTCTTC

j_call: TRBJ1-3
d_call: -
clone_size: -
v_call: TRBV6-2/TRBV6-3
cdr3_aa: CASRGGPGNTIYF
cdr3_nt: TGTGCCAGCAGGGGGGGGCCTGGAAACACCATATATTTT

j_call: TRBJ2-3
d_call: TRBD1
clone_size: many
v_call: TRBV28
cdr3_aa: CASRESRDRGTDTQYF
cdr3_nt: TGTGCCAGCAGAGAAAGCCGGGACAGGGGGACAGATACGCAGTATTTT

j_call: TRBJ1-3
d_call: -
clone_size: -
v_call: TRBV29-1
cdr3_aa: CSVAEASGNTIYF
cdr3_nt: TGCAGCGTTGCGGAAGCCTCTGGAAACACCATATATTTT

j_call: TRBJ2-7
d_call: TRBD2
clone_size: many
v_call: TRBV6-1
cdr3_aa: CASSATSGATYEQYF
cdr3_nt: TGTGCCAGCAGTGCTACTAGCGGGGCAACCTACGAGCAGTACTTC

j_call: TRBJ2-7
d_call: -
clone_size: few
v_call: TRBV29-1
cdr3_aa: CSVEDRLSYEQYF
cdr3_nt: TGCAGCGTTGAGGACCGACTCTCCTACGAGCAGTACTTC